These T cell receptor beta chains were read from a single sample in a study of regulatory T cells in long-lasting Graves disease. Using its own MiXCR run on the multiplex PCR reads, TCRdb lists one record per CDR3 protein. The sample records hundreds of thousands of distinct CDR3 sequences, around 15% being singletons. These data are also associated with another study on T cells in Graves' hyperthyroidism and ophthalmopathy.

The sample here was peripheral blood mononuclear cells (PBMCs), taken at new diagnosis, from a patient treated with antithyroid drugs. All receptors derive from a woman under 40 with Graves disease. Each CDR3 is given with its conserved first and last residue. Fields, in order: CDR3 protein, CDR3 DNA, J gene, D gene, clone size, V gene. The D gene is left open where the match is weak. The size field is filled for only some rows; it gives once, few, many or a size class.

CASSYSYTSEQFF | TGTGCCAGCAGTTACTCGTATACAAGTGAGCAGTTCTTC | TRBJ2-1 | . | . | TRBV6-2/TRBV6-3
CSARERSAGANVLTF | TGCAGTGCTAGAGAGAGGTCAGCTGGGGCCAACGTCCTGACTTTC | TRBJ2-6 | . | . | TRBV20-1
CASEDRGVDTQYF | TGTGCCAGCGAAGACAGGGGAGTTGATACGCAGTATTTT | TRBJ2-3 | TRBD1 | few | TRBV3-1
CASGHGGFEQYF | TGTGCCAGCGGACATGGGGGCTTCGAGCAGTACTTC | TRBJ2-7 | . | many | TRBV6-1
CASARQGGTEAFF | TGTGCCAGCGCCCGACAGGGGGGAACTGAAGCTTTCTTT | TRBJ1-1 | TRBD1 | many | TRBV6-1
CASSFGGASYEQYF | TGTGCCAGCAGCTTCGGGGGCGCGTCCTACGAGCAGTACTTC | TRBJ2-7 | . | many | TRBV7-9
CASSLAVEGWDTQYF | TGTGCCAGCAGCTTAGCGGTCGAAGGATGGGATACGCAGTATTTT | TRBJ2-3 | . | many | TRBV7-9
CASSLGASGDEQYF | TGCGCCAGCAGCTTGGGGGCGTCGGGGGACGAGCAGTACTTC | TRBJ2-7 | . | many | TRBV5-1
CASSLMAGVMPQHF | TGTGCCAGCAGTTTAATGGCAGGGGTAATGCCCCAGCATTTT | TRBJ1-5 | . | . | TRBV12-3/TRBV12-4
CATSRVRNTGEPFF | TGTGCCACCAGCAGAGTACGGAACACCGGGGAGCCGTTTTTT | TRBJ2-2 | . | . | TRBV15
CSARDGWSGELFF | TGCAGTGCTAGAGATGGCTGGAGCGGGGAGCTGTTTTTT | TRBJ2-2 | . | few | TRBV20-1
CAWSKREGNTIYF | TGTGCCTGGTCTAAGAGGGAGGGAAACACCATATATTTT | TRBJ1-3 | . | . | TRBV30
CASGLVGFSSYNEQFF | TGTGCTAGTGGTTTGGTAGGGTTCAGCTCCTACAATGAGCAGTTCTTC | TRBJ2-1 | . | few | TRBV12-5
CASSLGEANYGYTF | TGCGCCAGCAGCTTGGGTGAAGCTAACTATGGCTACACCTTC | TRBJ1-2 | . | . | TRBV5-1
CASRSGNYGYTF | TGTGCCAGCAGGTCAGGGAACTATGGCTACACCTTC | TRBJ1-2 | . | many | TRBV27
CASSLEGDTQYF | TGTGCCAGCAGCTTGGAGGGAGATACGCAGTATTTT | TRBJ2-3 | . | many | TRBV5-8
CASSLSGLVREQYF | TGTGCCAGCAGTTTATCGGGGCTTGTGAGGGAGCAGTACTTC | TRBJ2-7 | . | many | TRBV27
CASSQETTGSETQYF | TGCGCCAGCAGCCAAGAAACAACGGGTTCAGAGACCCAGTACTTC | TRBJ2-5 | . | few | TRBV4-1
CSANAGANVLTF | TGCAGTGCAAACGCTGGGGCCAACGTCCTGACTTTC | TRBJ2-6 | . | few | TRBV20-1
CASSFARQETQYF | TGTGCCAGCAGTTTTGCCAGACAAGAGACCCAGTACTTC | TRBJ2-5 | . | . | TRBV28
CATARPPYNEQFF | TGTGCCACCGCGAGACCCCCCTACAATGAGCAGTTCTTC | TRBJ2-1 | . | many | TRBV27
CSATPPGGTQYF | TGCAGTGCTACCCCTCCAGGGGGCACGCAGTATTTT | TRBJ2-3 | TRBD1 | many | TRBV20-1
CASSLETCEQYF | TGTGCCAGCAGCTTAGAGACATGCGAGCAGTACTTC | TRBJ2-7 | . | . | TRBV7-2
CASRRNRRAYEQYF | TGTGCCAGCAGGCGCAATCGACGGGCCTACGAGCAGTACTTC | TRBJ2-7 | . | . | TRBV6-1
CSARGLQGLAGGYEQYF | TGCAGTGCTAGAGGGTTGCAGGGACTAGCGGGAGGGTACGAGCAGTACTTC | TRBJ2-7 | TRBD2 | . | TRBV20-1
CASTLGPGANVLTF | TGTGCCAGCACCCTTGGGCCTGGGGCCAACGTCCTGACTTTC | TRBJ2-6 | . | many | TRBV28
CATSPGLAGSNEQFF | TGTGCCACCAGTCCGGGACTAGCGGGATCAAATGAGCAGTTCTTC | TRBJ2-1 | TRBD2 | few | TRBV24-1
CASGQGAQRTGELFF | TGCGCCAGCGGTCAGGGGGCGCAAAGGACCGGGGAGCTGTTTTTT | TRBJ2-2 | TRBD1 | few | TRBV5-1
CASSSLTGLGNQPQHF | TGTGCCAGCAGTTCGCTGACAGGCCTTGGCAATCAGCCCCAGCATTTT | TRBJ1-5 | . | many | TRBV28
CASSVTGGGDEKLFF | TGTGCCAGCAGCGTGACAGGGGGCGGTGATGAAAAACTGTTTTTT | TRBJ1-4 | TRBD1 | many | TRBV9
CASSQRGQGGSYEQYF | TGTGCCAGCAGCCAACGGGGACAGGGGGGCTCCTACGAGCAGTACTTC | TRBJ2-7 | TRBD1 | . | TRBV3-1
CAWSALRGLAGVSYNEQFF | TGTGCCTGGAGTGCACTCCGGGGACTAGCGGGAGTTTCCTACAATGAGCAGTTCTTC | TRBJ2-1 | TRBD2 | . | TRBV30